This entry features one TCR beta chain sequence. This sample was taken from a study of blood T cell repertoires in COVID-19. The wider study: PBMCs, B-cell-depleted T cells, or T cells provided the cDNA or gDNA that made up the material.

The Seattle patients, enrolled during active infection, were followed longitudinally. Original handling: Quantification of nucleated cells was approximated via reference gene primer amplification. Sequencing was performed with immunoSEQ multiplex PCR; in TCRdb, only in-frame clones are kept and a portion is missing. For V, J and clone size, that table is used; D and trimming come from the DNA. The sample lists around 230,000 clones, 65% to 90% occurring once. The TCR sequence derives from a man aged 45-65 years with COVID-19, enrolled during active disease. Material for sequencing was peripheral blood.

CDR3 amino acids: CASSDLSGSNEKLFF. The CDR3 coding sequence is TGTGCCAGCAGTGATCTATCGGGGTCGAATGAAAAACTGTTTTTT. This sequence joins TRBV2 and TRBJ1-4; D remains ambiguous. V lost 3 bases and J 5 bases, leaving 13 bases between the germline ends. CDR3 size: 15 residues. CDR1 and CDR2 from the germline V gene are SNHLY and FYNNEI.